The 22 T cell receptor beta chains below all came from one sample that was sequenced in a study of T cell repertoires in cytomegalovirus infection. TCRdb independently ran MiXCR on the reads; one entry per CDR3 protein. The sample has about 130,000 distinct CDR3 sequences, 7.5% to 9% seen once. The material sequenced was PBMCs. These TCRs come from a human donor in good health (CMV status not recorded). Some clones in this sample may be carry-over from other donors' samples.

This clonotype was found many times. The V gene is TRBV5-5, the J gene TRBJ2-5, with D uncertain. V shed 2 bases and J shed 0 bases, with 11 bases lying between them. The CDR3 loop spans 15 amino acids. Germline V lookup: CDR1 SGHKS, CDR2 YYEKEE (reference sequence). As DNA, the CDR3 is TGTGCCAGCAGCTTAGTTCCCACCAACCAAGAGACCCAGTACTTC. This sequence encodes CASSLVPTNQETQYF.

This clonotype showed up many times. The J gene is TRBJ2-1, the V gene TRBV5-4; no reliable D call. Germline CDR1 is SGHNT and CDR2 is YYREEE (reference sequence). The CDR3 length is 15 residues. The V and J ends lost 0 bases and 2 bases respectively, with 9 bases between them. The CDR3 loop is CASSLESLAYNEQFF. In nucleotides, the CDR3 is TGTGCCAGCAGCTTGGAAAGTCTAGCCTACAATGAGCAGTTCTTC.

This clonotype was observed many times. The chain recombines TRBV28 with TRBJ2-1, with a possible D match to TRBD2 (6 bases). Trimming shortened V by 5 bases and J by 3 bases, and 17 bases separated the two germline ends. This CDR3 has 16 amino acids. Germline CDR1 MDHEN, CDR2 SYDVKM. CDR3: CASSPPHPGVYNEQFF. The CDR3 DNA follows: TGTGCCAGCAGTCCCCCTCACCCGGGAGTCTACAATGAGCAGTTCTTC.

This clonotype was found a few times. The CDR3 region has the DNA TGTGCCAGCAGGCGCCGTCAGGTGAATGAGCAGTTCTTC. Translating gives CASRRRQVNEQFF. The chain has TRBV12-3 or TRBV12-4 and TRBJ2-1; D not certain. V was cut by 6 bases and J by 7 bases, with 13 bases left in between. This CDR3 spans 13 amino acids.

This clonotype was detected a few times. The genes are TRBV28 and TRBJ1-2, with D possibly being TRBD1 (6 bases). Deletions cut 2 bases from V and 4 bases from J, with 23 bases between. Germline CDR1 MDHEN, CDR2 SYDVKM. There are 18 residues in the CDR3. CDR3 bases: TGTGCCAGCAGTTTAGAGGCCATTGCGGGGGGGCTCGGCTATGGCTACACCTTC. This sequence encodes CASSLEAIAGGLGYGYTF.

The V gene is TRBV5-8, the J gene TRBJ1-2; D is unresolved. Looked up from germline, CDR1 is SGHTS and CDR2 is YDEGEE. The CDR3 totals 12 residues. Trimming pared 2 bases from V and 10 bases from J, leaving 12 bases between. The CDR3 region has the DNA TGTGCCAGCAGCTTTAAACCACGAGACTACACCTTC. This gives the protein CASSFKPRDYTF.

This clonotype occurred a few times. CDR3 in DNA: TGCGCCAGCAGCCGACAGGGGCAGAACACTGAAGCTTTCTTT. It is translated as CASSRQGQNTEAFF. J is TRBJ1-1 and V is TRBV5-1; 8 nucleotides match TRBD1. After removal of 4 bases from V and 1 base from J, the junction contained 3 bases not matched to a gene. Per germline, CDR1 SGHRS and CDR2 YFSETQ. The CDR3 loop spans 14 amino acids. Full variable domain (missing parts from reference TRBV5-1 and TRBJ1-1): KAGVTQTPRYLIKTRGQQVTLSCSPISGHRSVSWYQQTPGQGLQFLFEYFSETQRNKGNFPGRFSGRQFSNSRSEMNVSTLELGDSALYLCASSRQGQNTEAFFGQGTRLTVV.

There are many counts of this clonotype. The V and J genes are TRBV15 and TRBJ1-5; D might be TRBD1 (6 bases). Germline V gene lookup returns CDR1 LNHNV and CDR2 YYDKDF (reference sequence). V lost 4 bases to trimming and J lost 7 bases, with 14 bases between them. The CDR3 has 14 amino acids. The CDR3 DNA follows: TGTGCCACCAGCATATCAGGGGTGGAACAGCCCCAGCATTTT. Protein sequence: CATSISGVEQPQHF.

The chain has TRBV3-1 and TRBJ2-1; the match to TRBD1 covers 10 bases. CDR3 length: 15 residues. Germline V CDR1 and CDR2: LGHDT, YNNKEL (reference sequence). V was clipped by 0 bases and J by 7 bases; unmatched bases: 3. The CDR3: CASSQEGQGINEQFF. The CDR3 DNA reads as TGTGCCAGCAGCCAAGAGGGACAGGGGATAAATGAGCAGTTCTTC.

This clonotype was detected many times. The genes are TRBV7-2 and TRBJ1-2; D is unresolved. V lost 4 bases to trimming and J lost 6 bases, with 9 bases between them. Per the germline V gene, CDR1 is SGHTA and CDR2 is FQGNSA. CDR3 length: 12 residues. The CDR3 DNA follows: TGTGCCAGCAGCTGGTCCTCGGATGGCTACACCTTC. Protein: CASSWSSDGYTF.

The table lists this clonotype with many counts. The chain employs TRBV20-1 and TRBJ1-1, with D unclear. Germline V gene lookup returns CDR1 DFQATT and CDR2 SNEGSKA (reference sequence). This CDR3 is 12 amino acids long. V lost 0 bases and J lost 7, with 9 bases in between. The CDR3 reads CSARDPQREAFF. The CDR3 DNA sequence: TGCAGTGCTAGAGATCCCCAGCGTGAAGCTTTCTTT.

This clonotype came up many times. CDR3 sequence (DNA): TGTGCCAGTCGGCAGGGAGGGACAGATACGCAGTATTTT. Protein sequence: CASRQGGTDTQYF. The chain carries TRBV19 and TRBJ2-3; 7 positions agree with TRBD2. CDR3 length equals 13 residues. Looked up from germline, CDR1 is LNHDA and CDR2 is SQIVND (reference sequence). V shed 8 bases and J 3 bases; nucleotides not matched to a gene: 5.

This clonotype was seen ten or more times. The CDR3 coding sequence is TGTGCCAGCAGTTTAAGTGAAGAGACCCAGTACTTC. This sequence encodes CASSLSEETQYF. The V call is TRBV28, the J call TRBJ2-5; no reliable D call. The CDR3 consists of 12 residues. Germline V CDR1 and CDR2: MDHEN, SYDVKM. With 2 bases removed from V and 3 bases from J, the gap between germline ends came to 4 bases.

This clonotype was seen repeatedly, ten times or more. J is TRBJ2-3 and V is TRBV7-9, with TRBD2 identical over 9 bases. The CDR3 length is 15 residues. Trimming took 6 bases from V and 4 from J; bases not matched to a gene: 8. Germline CDR1 and CDR2: SEHNR and FQNEAQ (reference sequence). This CDR3 is CASRAGTSNADTQYF. CDR3 bases: TGTGCCAGCAGAGCCGGGACTAGCAACGCAGATACGCAGTATTTT.

This clonotype came up many times. The chain is built from TRBV19 and TRBJ1-1; D is unresolved. CDR1 is LNHDA and CDR2 is SQIVND in the germline V gene (reference sequence). This CDR3 is 14 amino acids long. Trimming removed 7 bases from V and 2 bases from J, with 14 bases in between. Here the CDR3 DNA reads TGTGCCAGTACTCAGCTAAAACCAAACACTGAAGCTTTCTTT. It specifies CASTQLKPNTEAFF.

This clonotype was detected ten times or more. The J gene is TRBJ1-5, the V gene TRBV6-2 or TRBV6-3; TRBD1 agrees at 8 bases. Germline values: CDR1 MNHEY, CDR2 SVGEGT. Trimming took 3 bases from V and 4 from J; bases not matched to a gene: 5. The CDR3 length is 15 residues. CDR3 amino acids: CASSYGQGPNQPQHF. The CDR3 nucleotides read TGTGCCAGCAGTTATGGACAGGGCCCTAATCAGCCCCAGCATTTT.

This clonotype has just a few counts. The CDR3 here is CASSFFGQPNSPLHF. The CDR3 DNA reads as TGTGCCAGCAGCTTCTTCGGACAGCCAAATTCACCCCTCCACTTT. The genes are TRBV11-2 and TRBJ1-6; maybe TRBD1 (6 bases). With 3 bases removed from V and 7 bases from J, the gap between germline ends came to 13 bases. Germline CDR1 reads SGHAT; CDR2 reads FQNNGV. This CDR3 is 15 amino acids long.

There are many counts of this clonotype. The J gene is TRBJ2-5, the V gene TRBV20-1, with D maybe TRBD2 (7 bases). Germline values: CDR1 DFQATT, CDR2 SNEGSKA (reference sequence). With 0 bases removed from V and 5 bases from J, the gap between germline ends came to 13 bases. This CDR3 has 14 residues. The CDR3 is CSARDGGARETQYF. The CDR3 DNA reads TGCAGTGCTAGAGATGGGGGGGCCCGCGAGACCCAGTACTTC.

This clonotype has a count of ten or more. The gene calls are TRBV20-1 and TRBJ2-5, with 7 bases aligning to TRBD1. CDR3 size: 13 residues. Germline CDR1 reads DFQATT; CDR2 reads SNEGSKA (reference sequence). The V and J ends lost 3 bases and 4 bases, in that order; junction bases with no gene match: 5. As DNA, the CDR3 is TGCAGTGCTAGGAAATCAGGGGGAGAGACCCAGTACTTC. This codes for CSARKSGGETQYF.

This clonotype was counted ten times or more. V is TRBV5-5 and J is TRBJ2-2; TRBD1 matches 10 bases. CDR3 length: 14 amino acids. Per the germline V gene, CDR1 is SGHKS and CDR2 is YYEKEE (reference sequence). V shed 4 bases, J shed 7 bases, and the junction held 4 bases outside the gene matches. This chain's CDR3 is CASSGTGANGELFF. The CDR3 coding sequence is TGTGCCAGCAGCGGGACAGGGGCAAACGGGGAGCTGTTTTTT.

This clonotype occurred many times. The chain combines TRBV6-6 with TRBJ2-7; 8 nucleotides match TRBD1. Germline lookup yields CDR1 MNHNY and CDR2 SVGAGI (reference sequence). The J segment lost 3 bases and the V segment lost 6 bases, leaving 10 bases of the junction unmatched. This CDR3 has 15 amino acids. As DNA, the CDR3 is TGTGCCAGCAGCCAAGGACAGGGCGATATCTACGAGCAGTACTTC. Translated: CASSQGQGDIYEQYF.

This clonotype was observed many times. The rearrangement uses TRBV6-6 and TRBJ1-2, with 12 bases fitting TRBD1. Germline trimming cut 7 bases from V and 7 bases from J; bases unmatched to any gene: 10. This CDR3 spans 15 amino acids. The germline V gene has CDR1 MNHNY and CDR2 SVGAGI (reference sequence). The DNA for the CDR3 is TGTGCCAGCATCCTTTGGGACAGGGGGCCGGGTGGCTACACCTTC. Translation gives CASILWDRGPGGYTF.